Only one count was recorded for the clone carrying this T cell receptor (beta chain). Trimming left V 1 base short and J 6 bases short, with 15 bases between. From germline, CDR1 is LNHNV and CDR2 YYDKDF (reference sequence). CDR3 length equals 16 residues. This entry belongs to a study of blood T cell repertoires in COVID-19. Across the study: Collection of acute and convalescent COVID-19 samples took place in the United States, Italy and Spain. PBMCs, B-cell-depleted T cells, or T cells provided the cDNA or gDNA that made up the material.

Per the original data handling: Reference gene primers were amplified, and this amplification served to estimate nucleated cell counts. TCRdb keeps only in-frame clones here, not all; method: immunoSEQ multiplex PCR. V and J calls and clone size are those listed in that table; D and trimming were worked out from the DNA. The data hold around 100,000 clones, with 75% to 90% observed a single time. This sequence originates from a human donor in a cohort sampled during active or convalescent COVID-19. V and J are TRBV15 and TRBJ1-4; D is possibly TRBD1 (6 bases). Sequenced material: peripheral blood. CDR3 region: CATSRAGRGLYEKLFF. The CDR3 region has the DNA TGTGCCACCAGCAGAGCCGGCAGGGGATTATATGAAAAACTGTTTTTT. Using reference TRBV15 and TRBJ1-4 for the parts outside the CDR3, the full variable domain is DAMVIQNPRYQVTQFGKPVTLSCSQTLNHNVMYWYQQKSSQAPKLLFHYYDKDFNNEADTPDNFQSRRPNTSFCFLDIRSPGLGDTAMYLCATSRAGRGLYEKLFFGSGTQLSVL.